The 11 T cell receptor beta chains reported below all come from one sample, sequenced in a study of low-dose radiotherapy and immunotherapy resistance in tumors. The TCRs were subjected to amplification over approximately 20 PCR cycles employing a constant-region primer in conjunction with a V-primer adapter. Via MiXCR, TCRdb re-called the reads, giving one row per CDR3 protein. The table has roughly 46,000 distinct CDR3 sequences, about 12% seen once. Time point denoted: before trial treatment. This sample comprised PBMCs, obtained before treatment. Receptor source: a female donor with ovarian cancer.

This clonotype was counted ten times or more. The chain is built from TRBV25-1 and TRBJ1-3; D call uncertain. The V end was cut by 8 bases, the J end by 4 bases, with 9 bases between. Germline V CDR1 and CDR2: MGHDK, SYGVNS. The CDR3 totals 12 residues. CDR3 amino acids: CASFGGGNTIYF. The CDR3 nucleotides read TGTGCCAGCTTCGGCGGGGGAAACACCATATATTTT.

Comments on this clonotype: This sequence is one base from a far larger clone and is likely a read error. The chain is built from TRBV2 and TRBJ2-7; tentatively, D is TRBD1 (6 bases). The CDR3 contains 14 residues. Trimming removed 7 bases at V and 7 bases at J, with 20 bases between. The germline gives CDR1 SNHLY, CDR2 FYNNEI. The CDR3 loop reads CASNDGTLYNEQYF. In DNA form, the CDR3 reads TGTGCCAGCAACGACGGGACACTCTACAATGAGCAGTACTTC.

The table lists this clonotype with many counts. The J gene is TRBJ2-7, the V gene TRBV28; the match to TRBD1 covers 8 bases. This CDR3 spans 14 amino acids. CDR1 is MDHEN and CDR2 is SYDVKM in the germline V gene. Trimming removed 5 bases from V and 6 bases from J; junction bases left unmatched: 9. CDR3 loop: CASSAGGPISEQYF. For the CDR3, the DNA is TGTGCCAGCAGTGCAGGGGGCCCCATATCCGAGCAGTACTTC.

This clonotype was detected ten times or more. The chain carries TRBV19 and TRBJ2-1, with 10 bases aligning to TRBD2. The CDR3 totals 16 residues. V lost 5 bases to trimming and J lost 8 bases; unmatched junction nucleotides: 12. Germline CDR1 and CDR2: LNHDA and SQIVND (reference sequence). The CDR3 coding sequence is TGTGCCAGTAGTGAGGGACTAGCGTTCTCGGTCTATGAGCAGTTCTTC. It encodes CASSEGLAFSVYEQFF.

Many counts were recorded for this clonotype. The chain links TRBV9 to TRBJ2-3; D is undetermined. The CDR3 sequence is 15 residues long. V lost 0 bases, J lost 2 bases, and 10 bases lay in between. Germline V gives CDR1 SGDLS, CDR2 YYNGEE. The CDR3 sequence is CASSVAAQSTDTQYF. Written as DNA, the CDR3 is TGTGCCAGCAGCGTAGCCGCACAATCCACAGATACGCAGTATTTT.

This clonotype was seen repeatedly, ten times or more. The chain carries TRBV14 and TRBJ2-2; either TRBD1 or TRBD2 may supply D (5 bases each). Trimming removed 6 bases at V and 4 bases at J, with 9 bases between. Looked up from germline, CDR1 is SGHDN and CDR2 is FVKESK. CDR3 length: 13 residues. As DNA, the CDR3 is TGTGCCAGCAGAAGGGACGGCACCGGGGAGCTGTTTTTT. This gives the protein CASRRDGTGELFF.

In its sample, this clonotype was seen many times. The V and J genes are TRBV9 and TRBJ2-7; TRBD1 matches at 7 bases. The V gene's germline CDR1 is SGDLS and CDR2 YYNGEE. With 1 base clipped from V and 2 bases from J, the junction kept 6 bases outside the gene matches. The CDR3 sequence is 15 residues long. The CDR3 coding sequence is TGTGCCAGCAGCGTATCTACGCAGGGGGCCTACGAGCAGTACTTC. Its translation is CASSVSTQGAYEQYF.

This clonotype is labeled medium-sized. The rearrangement joins TRBV28 to TRBJ2-7; TRBD1 aligns across 7 bases. This CDR3 spans 14 amino acids. V trimming: 7 bases; J trimming: 1 base; junction bases outside the gene matches: 7. CDR1 and CDR2 (germline): MDHEN, SYDVKM. CDR3 sequence (DNA): TGTGCCAGCACGAGAACAGGGGCATCCTACGAGCAGTACTTC. Protein product: CASTRTGASYEQYF. Combining the CDR3 with reference TRBV28 and TRBJ2-7 gives the whole variable domain DVKVTQSSRYLVKRTGEKVFLECVQDMDHENMFWYRQDPGLGLRLIYFSYDVKMKEKGDIPEGYSVSREKKERFSLILESASTNQTSMYLCASTRTGASYEQYFGPGTRLTVT.

This clonotype showed up many times. This chain connects TRBV3-1 to TRBJ1-1, with D tentatively TRBD1 (6 bases). Trimming stripped 3 bases from V and 10 bases from J, with 12 bases between. This CDR3 contains 12 residues. Germline values: CDR1 LGHDT, CDR2 YNNKEL (reference sequence). The CDR3 loop reads CASSQQTGGAFF. CDR3 coding DNA: TGTGCCAGCAGCCAGCAGACAGGAGGAGCTTTCTTT.

This clonotype was seen many times. This sequence joins TRBV21-1 and TRBJ2-7; TRBD2 was called by the table and not checked on the DNA. TRBV21-1 corresponds to a pseudogene. The CDR3 covers 18 residues. The CDR3 nucleotides read TGTGCCAGCAGCAAAATCGACCCCTCGGAGGGTCTGCCCTACGAGCAGTACTTC. It specifies CASSKIDPSEGLPYEQYF.

This clonotype was recorded at least ten times. The CDR3 coding sequence is TGTGCCAGCATTCCCATGAAAGGCAATGAGCAGTTCTTC. It specifies CASIPMKGNEQFF. The gene calls are TRBV6-1 and TRBJ2-1; D is unclear. Between the trimmed V and J ends, which lost 7 bases and 6 bases, there was a span of 13 bases. From germline, CDR1 is MNHNS and CDR2 SASEGT. The CDR3 length is 13 residues.